The present TCR beta chain was sequenced within a study of blood T cell repertoires in COVID-19. The protocol was immunoSEQ multiplex PCR, while the TCRdb copy is restricted to in-frame clones and leaves out a portion. The sample has about 150,000 clones; approximately 80% are singletons. Germline trimming cut 4 bases from V and 5 bases from J; bases unmatched to any gene: 4. Germline values: CDR1 SGHRS, CDR2 YFSETQ. CDR3 length equals 14 residues. This clone was counted a single time. The sequenced sample was peripheral blood. The clonotype was recovered from a man between 60 and 75 years old with acute or convalescent COVID-19. V usage is TRBV5-1 and J usage is TRBJ1-4, with 8 bases identical to TRBD1. CDR3 sequence (DNA): TGCGCCAGCAGCCCGGACAGGGAAAATGAAAAACTGTTTTTT. It codes for CASSPDRENEKLFF.